Listed below are T cell receptor beta chains from one sample, sequenced in a study of T cells after yellow fever vaccination. A single record per CDR3 protein comes from TCRdb applying MiXCR to the 5' RACE reads. The sample records some 240,000 distinct CDR3 sequences, roughly 4% being singletons. Material: PBMCs, obtained 15 days after the yellow fever booster vaccination. All receptors derive from a young man who received the YFV17D yellow fever vaccine. Each CDR3 is given with its conserved first and last residue. D genes are given only for firm matches. Clone size is not always given. Where it is, it says once, few, many or a class for expanded clones.

V	J	D	size	CDR3	DNA
TRBV10-3	TRBJ2-1	TRBD2	many	CAIKASGNNEQFF	TGTGCCATCAAGGCTAGCGGGAATAATGAGCAGTTCTTC
TRBV28	TRBJ1-5	-	many	CASSLWKNQPQHF	TGTGCCAGCAGTTTATGGAAAAATCAGCCCCAGCATTTT
TRBV27	TRBJ1-1	-	many	CASSLFRGDTEAFF	TGTGCCAGCAGTTTATTCCGGGGCGACACTGAAGCTTTCTTT
TRBV7-2	TRBJ2-7	-	many	CASSLVRVQGAEQYF	TGTGCCAGCAGCTTAGTCCGGGTTCAGGGCGCCGAGCAGTACTTC
TRBV4-3	TRBJ1-4	-	-	CASSQDLRQAGEKLFF	TGCGCCAGCAGCCAAGATTTAAGACAGGCGGGTGAAAAACTGTTTTTT
TRBV7-9	TRBJ1-2	-	many	CASTIGRLLLYGYTF	TGTGCCAGCACTATTGGGAGACTTTTACTCTATGGCTACACCTTC
TRBV5-4	TRBJ2-1	-	many	CASSPDYSYYNEQFF	TGTGCCAGCAGCCCGGACTATTCGTACTACAATGAGCAGTTCTTC
TRBV29-1	TRBJ2-3	TRBD2	many	CSVRTGGADTQYF	TGCAGCGTTCGGACCGGGGGGGCAGATACGCAGTATTTT
TRBV13	TRBJ1-5	TRBD1	few	CASSLMGTGEGQPQHF	TGTGCCAGCAGCTTAATGGGGACAGGGGAGGGTCAGCCCCAGCATTTT
TRBV5-4	TRBJ2-5	TRBD2	-	CASSIPLAGGETQYF	TGTGCCAGCAGCATACCCCTAGCGGGGGGAGAGACCCAGTACTTC
TRBV28	TRBJ1-2	-	many	CASSLPRGYGYTF	TGTGCCAGCAGTCTCCCCCGAGGCTATGGCTACACCTTC
TRBV19	TRBJ1-1	-	many	CASSIVGDSQAFF	TGTGCCAGTAGTATAGTGGGAGACAGCCAAGCTTTCTTT
TRBV6-1	TRBJ1-1	-	many	CASSSPDKGNTEAFF	TGTGCCAGCAGCTCACCGGATAAGGGAAACACTGAAGCTTTCTTT
TRBV30	TRBJ1-1	-	-	CAWNGQGGTEAFF	TGTGCCTGGAATGGGCAGGGAGGGACTGAAGCTTTCTTT
TRBV4-2	TRBJ2-3	-	-	CPSSQVQASSTDTQYF	TGTCCCAGCAGCCAAGTACAGGCGTCAAGCACAGATACGCAGTATTTT
TRBV7-2	TRBJ1-6	-	-	CASSSKGGGNSPLHF	TGTGCCAGCAGCTCAAAGGGGGGAGGCAATTCACCCCTCCACTTT
TRBV29-1	TRBJ1-3	-	many	CSVTPSTGNTIYF	TGCAGCGTTACGCCTTCCACAGGAAACACCATATATTTT
TRBV12-3/TRBV12-4	TRBJ1-6	-	few	CASSLARVGGYDSPLHF	TGTGCCAGCAGTTTAGCGCGGGTCGGCGGGTATGATTCACCCCTCCACTTT
TRBV7-9	TRBJ1-2	-	many	CASSLQETSNYGYTF	TGTGCCAGCAGCTTACAGGAGACCTCTAACTATGGCTACACCTTC
TRBV14	TRBJ2-3	-	many	CASSSREVRSTDTQYF	TGTGCCAGCAGCTCTAGGGAGGTACGAAGCACAGATACGCAGTATTTT
TRBV15	TRBJ1-6	-	many	CATSRDLSPLHF	TGTGCCACCAGCAGAGATCTTTCACCCCTCCACTTT
TRBV11-2	TRBJ2-1	-	many	CASSLSWDNEQFF	TGTGCCAGCAGCTTAAGCTGGGACAATGAGCAGTTCTTC
TRBV27	TRBJ1-1	-	many	CASSLGLFTEAFF	TGTGCCAGCAGTCTAGGACTTTTCACTGAAGCTTTCTTT
TRBV20-1	TRBJ1-5	-	-	CSARDGASSNQPQHF	TGCAGTGCTAGAGACGGGGCCAGTAGCAATCAGCCCCAGCATTTT
TRBV4-1	TRBJ2-7	-	many	CASSQEPRVSYEQYF	TGCGCCAGCAGCCAAGAACCTAGGGTGAGTTACGAGCAGTACTTC
TRBV5-1	TRBJ1-1	TRBD1	many	CASSLVGTENTEAFF	TGCGCCAGCAGCTTGGTTGGGACAGAGAACACTGAAGCTTTCTTT
TRBV12-3/TRBV12-4	TRBJ1-4	-	many	CASSFLDTGGEKLFF	TGTGCCAGCAGTTTCCTGGACACTGGGGGGGAAAAACTGTTTTTT
TRBV29-1	TRBJ1-2	TRBD1	many	CSGGQVSTQGYTF	TGCAGCGGGGGACAGGTATCAACTCAAGGCTACACCTTC
TRBV9	TRBJ2-3	-	-	CASSGGGFGGGETDTQYF	TGTGCCAGCAGCGGCGGCGGGTTCGGAGGGGGGGAGACAGATACGCAGTATTTT
TRBV11-2	TRBJ2-6	-	many	CASSLKTGRTSGANVLTF	TGTGCCAGCAGCTTAAAAACGGGACGGACCTCTGGGGCCAACGTCCTGACTTTC
TRBV24-1	TRBJ2-1	-	-	CATEVDNEQFF	TGTGCCACCGAGGTGGACAATGAGCAGTTCTTC
TRBV7-6	TRBJ2-3	TRBD2	few	CASSLASGGGAYTQYF	TGTGCCAGCAGCTTAGCGAGCGGCGGGGGGGCTTATACGCAGTATTTT
TRBV6-2/TRBV6-3	TRBJ2-5	TRBD2	many	CASSYPTSGVRETQYF	TGTGCCAGCAGTTACCCGACTAGCGGGGTAAGGGAGACCCAGTACTTC
TRBV5-5	TRBJ2-3	TRBD1	many	CASSLEQGVTDTQYF	TGTGCCAGCAGCTTAGAACAGGGGGTGACGGATACGCAGTATTTT
TRBV11-2	TRBJ1-1	-	many	CASSRPEGIGWTEAFF	TGTGCCAGCAGCCGCCCCGAGGGCATTGGTTGGACTGAAGCTTTCTTT
TRBV5-1	TRBJ2-2	-	many	CASSLALPSGELFF	TGCGCCAGCAGCTTGGCACTCCCTTCCGGGGAGCTGTTTTTT
TRBV5-1	TRBJ1-2	-	many	CASRLEGRTGGYTF	TGCGCCAGCAGGTTGGAGGGGCGAACTGGCGGCTACACCTTC
TRBV5-1	TRBJ1-1	-	many	CASSWEGLTNTEAFF	TGCGCCAGCAGCTGGGAGGGACTTACGAACACTGAAGCTTTCTTT
TRBV7-2	TRBJ1-1	-	many	CASSPQQGQGAFF	TGTGCCAGCAGCCCACAACAGGGTCAGGGCGCTTTCTTT
TRBV29-1	TRBJ1-2	-	many	CSVPRGLANYGYTF	TGCAGCGTACCCCGAGGGCTCGCTAACTATGGCTACACCTTC
TRBV5-5	TRBJ1-5	-	few	CASSAGVSGAIWDQPQHF	TGTGCCAGCAGCGCCGGGGTCTCAGGGGCTATTTGGGATCAGCCCCAGCATTTT
TRBV3-1	TRBJ1-5	TRBD1	many	CASSRAGQGASPQHF	TGTGCCAGCAGCCGCGCGGGACAGGGCGCGTCGCCCCAGCATTTT
TRBV12-3/TRBV12-4	TRBJ2-3	-	many	CASSPMILSANF	TGTGCCAGCAGTCCAATGATACTCAGCGCGAATTTT
TRBV12-3/TRBV12-4	TRBJ1-2	-	many	CASSLTPGGLGYTF	TGTGCCAGCAGTTTAACCCCCGGGGGGCTTGGCTACACCTTC
TRBV20-1	TRBJ1-5	TRBD1	many	CSARTGGIRRPQHF	TGCAGTGCCAGGACAGGGGGTATCAGACGGCCCCAGCATTTT
TRBV7-9	TRBJ1-1	-	many	CASSLRVSGVTEAFF	TGTGCCAGCAGCTTGAGGGTGTCGGGCGTCACTGAAGCTTTCTTT
TRBV5-1	TRBJ2-7	-	many	CASSLEPVTDDEQYF	TGCGCCAGCAGCTTGGAACCAGTAACAGACGACGAGCAGTACTTC
TRBV7-2	TRBJ2-4	TRBD1	many	CASSPYLTGKNIQYF	TGTGCCAGCAGCCCCTACCTGACAGGGAAAAACATTCAGTACTTC
TRBV6-5	TRBJ2-1	-	many	CASTLGRGANEQFF	TGTGCCAGCACCCTGGGCAGGGGGGCGAATGAGCAGTTCTTC
TRBV4-3	TRBJ2-5	-	many	CASSQDIRETQYF	TGCGCCAGCAGCCAAGATATTCGGGAGACCCAGTACTTC
TRBV7-2	TRBJ1-1	-	many	CASSAQVGASTEAFF	TGTGCCAGCAGCGCCCAGGTGGGGGCTAGTACTGAAGCTTTCTTT
TRBV29-1	TRBJ1-3	-	many	CSVGDTSGNTIYF	TGCAGCGTGGGGGACACCTCTGGAAACACCATATATTTT
TRBV7-8	TRBJ1-1	-	many	CASSLRYSGAFF	TGTGCCAGCAGCTTACGATATAGTGGGGCTTTCTTT
TRBV4-1	TRBJ1-2	-	few	CASSQDFLTGGVYGYTF	TGCGCCAGCAGCCAAGACTTCCTGACGGGGGGTGTCTATGGCTACACCTTC
TRBV27	TRBJ1-1	-	many	CAIEGVTGKNTEAFF	TGTGCCATCGAGGGAGTTACAGGGAAGAACACTGAAGCTTTCTTT